These 3 T cell receptor beta chains came from one sample sequenced in a study of naive and memory T cell subsets. The library had UMIs added by 3' ligation of an oligonucleotide to TCR cDNA. Four PCR rounds used nested alpha and beta constant region primers plus the SP2 primer. MiXCR was run by TCRdb on the 5' RACE reads, yielding one entry per CDR3 protein. The sample includes 60,000 or so distinct CDR3 sequences, about 7% of them seen just once. The receptors here all came from a male donor in good health.

This clonotype was counted only a few times. This chain links TRBV5-1 with TRBJ1-1, with D possibly being TRBD1 (5 bases). The CDR3 totals 17 residues. The V gene's germline CDR1 is SGHRS and CDR2 YFSETQ. V lost 0 bases to trimming and J lost 4 bases, with 19 bases between them. CDR3: CASSLGGTGTSFTEAFF. DNA for the CDR3: TGCGCCAGCAGCTTGGGAGGGACGGGCACGTCGTTCACTGAAGCTTTCTTT.

This clonotype was seen a handful of times. J is TRBJ2-7 and V is TRBV19, with TRBD1 matching over 9 bases. Germline CDR1 and CDR2: LNHDA and SQIVND (reference sequence). The CDR3 consists of 15 residues. V was clipped by 10 bases and J by 6 bases; unmatched bases: 16. This chain's CDR3 is CATKRAGTGLSEQYF. DNA for the CDR3: TGTGCCACCAAAAGGGCCGGGACAGGGTTAAGCGAGCAGTACTTC.

This clonotype was found many times. The gene calls are TRBV7-8 and TRBJ1-3; perhaps TRBD1 as D (6 bases). In germline, CDR1 is SGHVS, CDR2 FQNEAQ. CDR3 size: 17 residues. The ends were cut back, 5 bases at V and 0 bases at J, with 17 bases in the middle. As DNA, the CDR3 is TGTGCCAGCAGCCGTACTTGGGACACCGGCTCTGGAAACACCATATATTTT. Amino acid sequence: CASSRTWDTGSGNTIYF.